This T cell receptor beta chain appears in the sequencing data of a study of blood T cell repertoires in COVID-19. On the study more broadly: Samples came from the United States, Italy and Spain, spanning acute and convalescent COVID-19. Sample material is recorded as cDNA or gDNA derived from T cells, B-cell-depleted T cells, or PBMCs.

Study processing details: Estimation of nucleated cell counts was performed using reference gene primer amplification. Repertoires were generated with immunoSEQ multiplex PCR, while TCRdb's copy carries only in-frame clones and drops some. V and J calls and clone size come straight from that table; D and trimming were deduced from the DNA. The table has roughly 200,000 clones, roughly 85% seen once; the top ten hold roughly 21%. Per germline, CDR1 SGDLS and CDR2 YYNGEE. V shed 4 bases and J shed 5 bases, with 15 bases lying between them. This CDR3 spans 14 amino acids. The sequenced sample consisted of peripheral blood. V usage is TRBV9 and J usage is TRBJ2-5; the D gene is possibly TRBD2 (6 bases). This TCR came from a man aged 55-75 years with active or convalescent COVID-19. CDR3 coding DNA: TGTGCCAGCAGCCCCACGGCGGGGTTGGAGACCCAGTACTTC. Residues: CASSPTAGLETQYF.